The entry that follows covers one TCR beta chain sequence. These data originate in a study of Graves' ophthalmopathy and Graves' hyperthyroidism. V was clipped by 4 bases and J by 8 bases; unmatched bases: 6. CDR3 length equals 13 residues. CDR1 LGHDT and CDR2 YNNKEL come from the germline V gene (reference sequence). Amplification of the TCR beta CDR3 regions used RNA transcripts (as template). The authors performed first-round RT-PCR with HTBI primers and then a second-round multiplex PCR. One entry per CDR3 protein results from TCRdb running MiXCR on the multiplex PCR reads. The sample has about 740,000 distinct CDR3 sequences; 35% to 50% are singletons.

The sequence came from an adult man with Graves' ophthalmopathy. The chain employs TRBV3-1 and TRBJ1-2; TRBD1 aligns across 8 bases. Sequencing was performed on peripheral blood. CDR3 protein: CASSRIRGQGYTF. The CDR3 coding sequence is TGTGCCAGCAGCCGAATCAGGGGGCAAGGCTACACCTTC.